This TCR beta chain emerged from a study of T cells after yellow fever vaccination. Overall study findings and caveats: Almost none of the vaccine-responding clonotypes turned up in sorted memory subsets on day 0, the data showed.

This clonotype was detected ten times or more. The CDR3 sequence is 19 residues long. Germline V gene sequence: CDR1 SEHNR, CDR2 FQNEAQ (reference sequence). Trimming took off 4 bases at V and 0 bases at J, with 22 bases between the two ends. TCRdb redid the calling of the 5' RACE reads with MiXCR, one entry per CDR3 protein. The data show 45,000 to 75,000 distinct CDR3 sequences, approximately 6% seen once. This sequence was found in a young man who received the YFV17D yellow fever vaccine. The specimen comprised PBMCs, either bulk or a sorted T-cell subset (CD4+, CD8+, memory, or dextramer-sorted; not recorded which), sampled on the day of the yellow fever booster vaccination. The chain recombines TRBV7-9 with TRBJ2-1; the D is unclear. The CDR3 sequence: CASSSTRPLDQSSYNEQFF. DNA of the CDR3: TGTGCCAGCAGCTCGACCCGCCCCCTGGACCAAAGCTCCTACAATGAGCAGTTCTTC.